A single sample gave rise to the 7 T cell receptor beta chains below, sequenced in a study of OX40 agonist ivuxolimab in advanced cancers. Profiling relied on immunoSEQ multiplex PCR, and the TCRdb table lists in-frame clones only, not all of them. The sample carries over 70,000 clones, 80% to 90% recorded once. Material: CD4+ or CD8+ T cells sorted from blood, obtained in a trial of the OX40 agonist ivuxolimab. These receptors came from an adult with an advanced solid tumor such as melanoma, head and neck, liver or kidney cancer.

This clone has a handful of counts. The rearrangement links TRBV5-3 to TRBJ1-1; maybe TRBD1 (6 bases). TRBV5-3 is placed among ORFs of uncertain function. This CDR3 region has 15 residues. The germline V and J ends were trimmed by 3 bases and 8 bases, with 20 bases remaining between them. DNA for the CDR3: TGTGCCAGAAGCTCCCGACAGGATATCCAGTCAGAAGCTTTCTTT. Translating gives CARSSRQDIQSEAFF.

This clone was detected once. This chain links TRBV6-1 with TRBJ1-4; D is ambiguous. CDR1 and CDR2 (germline): MNHNS, SASEGT. Trimming pared 0 bases from V and 0 bases from J, leaving 14 bases between. The CDR3 runs 18 residues. Written as DNA, the CDR3 is TGTGCCAGCAGTGAAGCCCCGGAGGGCACCGCAACTAATGAAAAACTGTTTTTT. Its protein product is CASSEAPEGTATNEKLFF.

In regard to this clone: The germline gene is not matched at one end of the junction; a read error may be the cause. This chain uses TRBV7-7 with TRBJ2-5, with D maybe TRBD2 (5 bases). CDR3 size: 15 residues. Germline CDR1 SSHAT, CDR2 FNYEAQ (reference sequence). The CDR3 loop reads CASSRTIGDQETQYF. The CDR3, as DNA: TGTGCTAGCAGCCGGACCATCGGGGACCAAGAGACCCAGTACTTC.

The chain employs TRBV6-5 and TRBJ2-7; D not certain. The CDR3 is 14 residues long. V shed 2 bases and J shed 9 bases, with 17 bases lying between them. Germline CDR1 and CDR2: MNHEY and SVGAGI. CDR3 region: CASSYQSNYRVQYF. The CDR3 nucleotides are TGTGCCAGCAGTTACCAGTCTAATTATAGGGTGCAGTACTTC.

The V and J genes are TRBV19 and TRBJ2-5; D may be TRBD2 (5 bases). This CDR3 has 14 residues. Germline assignment: CDR1 LNHDA and CDR2 SQIVND (reference sequence). The ends were cut back, 4 bases at V and 5 bases at J, with 14 bases in the middle. The CDR3 protein is CASSTRPGVETQYF. The CDR3 region has the DNA TGTGCCAGTAGTACCCGGCCCGGGGTGGAGACCCAGTACTTC.

This clone occurred once. The rearrangement joins TRBV5-1 to TRBJ2-3; D not resolved. CDR3 length: 15 amino acids. The germline CDR1 and CDR2 sequences are SGHRS and YFSETQ. Trimming removed 4 bases at V and 0 bases at J, with 12 bases between. This CDR3 reads CASSAADYSTDTQYF. CDR3 in DNA: TGCGCCAGCAGCGCGGCAGATTATAGCACAGATACGCAGTATTTT.

This chain joins TRBV5-1 and TRBJ2-7; TRBD2 matches at 11 bases. Germline V gene sequence: CDR1 SGHRS, CDR2 YFSETQ. The length of the CDR3 is 14 residues. V shed 4 bases, J shed 5 bases, and the junction held 5 bases outside the gene matches. This CDR3 is CASSITSGGHEQYV. The DNA of the CDR3 is TGCGCCAGCAGCATAACTAGCGGGGGACACGAGCAGTACGTC.